Each of the 15 T cell receptor beta chains below was sequenced from the same sample in a study of response to subunit inactivated influenza vaccine. TCRdb independently ran MiXCR on the RT-PCR reads; one entry per CDR3 protein. The table lists 590,000 or so distinct CDR3 sequences, 12% to 15% of them singletons. This sample comprised PBMCs from blood, obtained 14 to 15 days before vaccination. The receptor source for this set is a man aged 50 or older who received an inactivated influenza vaccine.

The chain combines TRBV5-5 with TRBJ1-6; TRBD1 is a possible D gene (6 bases). The CDR3 is 15 amino acids. Germline values: CDR1 SGHKS, CDR2 YYEKEE (reference sequence). V was shortened by 4 bases and J by 9 bases, with 17 bases between the two germline ends. The CDR3 sequence is CASSNGGALGSPLHF. DNA of the CDR3: TGTGCCAGCAGCAACGGGGGGGCGCTGGGTTCACCCCTCCACTTT.

Many counts were recorded for this clonotype. The chain couples TRBV29-1 to TRBJ1-5, with D possibly matching TRBD1 (6 bases). CDR3 length: 13 residues. The V gene lost 6 bases and the J gene lost 6 bases, with 15 bases spanning the gap. Germline V lookup: CDR1 SQVTM, CDR2 ANQGSEA. The DNA of the CDR3 is TGCAGCGTAGGAGGGGGGGGCAGTCAGCCCCAGCATTTT. As protein: CSVGGGGSQPQHF.

The chain employs TRBV7-9 and TRBJ2-7; TRBD2 aligns across 10 bases. Trimming removed 3 bases from V and 0 bases from J; junction bases left unmatched: 5. Germline CDR1 and CDR2: SEHNR and FQNEAQ (reference sequence). The CDR3 length is 16 residues. CDR3 loop: CASSFSWTSGSYEQYF. CDR3 bases: TGTGCCAGCAGCTTTAGTTGGACTAGCGGCTCCTACGAGCAGTACTTC.

V is TRBV7-9 and J is TRBJ2-5; D might be TRBD2 (6 bases). With 7 bases removed from V and 3 bases from J, the gap between germline ends came to 18 bases. Germline V gene sequence: CDR1 SEHNR, CDR2 FQNEAQ (reference sequence). The length of the CDR3 is 15 residues. The CDR3 reads CASTFPGAGEETQYF. CDR3 nucleotides: TGTGCCAGCACCTTTCCGGGAGCTGGTGAAGAGACCCAGTACTTC.

The chain uses TRBV4-3 and TRBJ1-2; no clear D. The CDR3 runs 16 residues. Per germline, CDR1 LGHNA and CDR2 YSLEER. The V gene lost 1 base and the J gene lost 0 bases, with 12 bases spanning the gap. This CDR3 is CASSQGGGRTNYGYTF. The CDR3 DNA reads as TGCGCCAGCAGCCAAGGTGGAGGCAGAACTAACTATGGCTACACCTTC.

This clonotype was recorded many times. The chain combines TRBV27 with TRBJ2-1, with D uncertain. The CDR3 has 16 amino acids. Germline-derived CDR1 and CDR2 are MNHEY and SMNVEV (reference sequence). V was clipped by 0 bases and J by 0 bases, with 9 bases between them. This CDR3 reads CASSLSSLSSYNEQFF. CDR3 nucleotides: TGTGCCAGCAGTTTATCTTCCCTTTCCTCCTACAATGAGCAGTTCTTC.

CDR3 sequence: CASSDHTGNSPLHF. The DNA for the CDR3 is TGTGCCAGCTCCGACCACACAGGGAATTCACCCCTCCACTTT. The chain has TRBV25-1 and TRBJ1-6; TRBD1 is a possible D gene (6 bases). The CDR3 sequence is 14 residues long. V was trimmed by 8 bases and J by 7 bases, leaving 15 bases between them. The germline gives CDR1 MGHDK, CDR2 SYGVNS.

This clonotype was counted between two and nine times. CDR3 protein: CASSFKGQPFSLGNEKLFF. The CDR3 DNA sequence: TGTGCCAGCAGTTTTAAGGGACAACCCTTTTCGTTGGGTAATGAAAAACTGTTTTTT. The chain carries TRBV28 and TRBJ1-4; TRBD1 is a possible D gene (6 bases). Germline V CDR1 and CDR2: MDHEN, SYDVKM. CDR3 length equals 19 residues. The V end lost 3 bases, the J end lost 4 bases, and 24 bases lay between the germline ends.

In its sample, this clonotype was seen many times. V gene TRBV5-1 combines with J gene TRBJ1-1; tentative D call: TRBD1 (6 bases). Trimming removed 0 bases from V and 3 bases from J, with 12 bases in between. The germline CDR1 and CDR2 sequences are SGHRS and YFSETQ. CDR3 length: 15 amino acids. The CDR3 nucleotides are TGCGCCAGCAGCTTGGCCAAAGGGGGTTACACTGAAGCTTTCTTT. It codes for CASSLAKGGYTEAFF.

V and J are TRBV29-1 and TRBJ2-4; TRBD2 aligns across 7 bases. With 7 bases clipped from V and 3 bases from J, the junction kept 12 bases outside the gene matches. The CDR3 runs 15 residues. The germline CDR1 and CDR2 sequences are SQVTM and ANQGSEA. The CDR3, as DNA: TGCAGCGCCCGGGCCGGGACTAACGTCAAAAACATTCAGTACTTC. It is translated as CSARAGTNVKNIQYF.

This clonotype was observed at least ten times. V is TRBV4-2 and J is TRBJ1-2; no firm D call. V gave up 4 bases and J gave up 4 bases, with 10 bases separating them. Germline V gene lookup returns CDR1 LGHNA and CDR2 YNFKEQ. The CDR3 extends over 13 amino acids. CDR3 region: CASSRASVYGYTF. CDR3 nucleotide sequence: TGTGCCAGCAGCCGGGCGAGCGTCTATGGCTACACCTTC.

V gene TRBV5-6 combines with J gene TRBJ2-1, with D perhaps matching TRBD1 (6 bases). The CDR3 has 15 residues. The germline V gene encodes CDR1 SGHDT and CDR2 YYEEEE. Trimming shortened V by 4 bases and J by 4 bases, and 15 bases separated the two germline ends. CDR3: CASSATGSRYNEQFF. The CDR3 bases are TGTGCCAGCAGCGCAACAGGGTCGCGATACAATGAGCAGTTCTTC.

This clonotype was found many times. This chain links TRBV20-1 with TRBJ2-1; D call uncertain. V lost 5 bases to trimming and J lost 1 base, with 15 bases between them. The germline CDR1 and CDR2 sequences are DFQATT and SNEGSKA (reference sequence). CDR3 size: 15 residues. The CDR3, as DNA: TGCAGTGCTCCAACCCCGGGTCGATCCTACAATGAGCAGTTCTTC. Translating gives CSAPTPGRSYNEQFF.

A few counts support this clonotype. The chain uses TRBV20-1 and TRBJ2-5; D possibly corresponds to TRBD1 (6 bases). Germline assignment: CDR1 DFQATT and CDR2 SNEGSKA (reference sequence). V was trimmed by 1 base and J by 5 bases, leaving 11 bases between them. The CDR3 loop spans 13 amino acids. The CDR3 bases are TGCAGTGCTAGAGTCACAGGGATGGAGACCCAGTACTTC. The encoded protein is CSARVTGMETQYF.

This chain uses TRBV7-8 with TRBJ2-7; 8 nucleotides align to TRBD2. V was clipped by 1 base and J by 1 base; unmatched bases: 15. There are 19 residues in the CDR3. Germline V CDR1 and CDR2: SGHVS, FQNEAQ. CDR3 sequence: CASSLDRVVWREESYEQYF. Here the CDR3 DNA reads TGTGCCAGCAGCTTAGACAGGGTGGTATGGCGGGAGGAATCCTACGAGCAGTACTTC. Drawing the rest from reference TRBV7-8 and TRBJ2-7, the complete variable domain is GAGVSQSPRYKVAKRGQDVALRCDPISGHVSLFWYQQALGQGPEFLTYFQNEAQLDKSGLPSDRFFAERPEGSVSTLKIQRTQQEDSAVYLCASSLDRVVWREESYEQYFGPGTRLTVT.